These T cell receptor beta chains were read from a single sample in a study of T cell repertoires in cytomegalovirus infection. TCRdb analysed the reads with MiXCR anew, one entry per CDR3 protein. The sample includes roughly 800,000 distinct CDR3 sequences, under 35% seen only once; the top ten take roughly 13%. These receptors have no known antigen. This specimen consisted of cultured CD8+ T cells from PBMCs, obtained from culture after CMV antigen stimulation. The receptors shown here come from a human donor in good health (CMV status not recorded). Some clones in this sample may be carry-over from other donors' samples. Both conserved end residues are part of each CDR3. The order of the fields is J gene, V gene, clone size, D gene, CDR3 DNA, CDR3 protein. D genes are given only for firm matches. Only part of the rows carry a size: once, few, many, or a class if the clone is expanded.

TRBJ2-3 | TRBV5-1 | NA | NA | TGCGCCAGCAGCCCCGGGGAGACTAGCACAGATACGCAGTATTTT | CASSPGETSTDTQYF
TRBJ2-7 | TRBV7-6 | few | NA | TGTGCCAGCAGCGGACAACAGGGCCACGAGCAGTACTTC | CASSGQQGHEQYF
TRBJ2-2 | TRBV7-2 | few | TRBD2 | TGTGCCAGCAGCTTAGGGGGGGGGGGGGCGAACACCGGGGAGCTGTTTTTT | CASSLGGGGANTGELFF
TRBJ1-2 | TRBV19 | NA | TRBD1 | TGTGCCAGTAGTAACCGGACAGGAAGCTTTTTTTTTGGCTACACCTTC | CASSNRTGSFFFGYTF
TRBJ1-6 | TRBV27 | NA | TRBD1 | TGTGCCAGCAGTTTCGGGGGACAGGGCTCACCCCTCCACTTT | CASSFGGQGSPLHF
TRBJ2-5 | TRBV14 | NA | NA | TGTGCCAGCAGCCAAGGGTACACAGACCAAGAGACCCAGTACTTC | CASSQGYTDQETQYF
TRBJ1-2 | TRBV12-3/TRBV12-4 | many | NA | TGTGCCAGCAGCTTTGGTTATGGCTACACCTTC | CASSFGYGYTF
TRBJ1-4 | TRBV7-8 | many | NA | TGTGCCAGCAGCTTATATGGGGTTAATGAAAAACTGTTTTTT | CASSLYGVNEKLFF
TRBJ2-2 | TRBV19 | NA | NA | TGTGCCAGTACCGAGGGGCAGCTCAGTCCCCCCGGGGAGCTGTTTTTT | CASTEGQLSPPGELFF
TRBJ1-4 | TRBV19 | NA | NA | TGTGCCAGCAGTTTCACGTGGAGTGAAAAACTGTTTTTT | CASSFTWSEKLFF
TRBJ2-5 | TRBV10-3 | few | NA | TGTGCCATTAGACAGGAGGAAGAGACCCAGTACTTC | CAIRQEEETQYF
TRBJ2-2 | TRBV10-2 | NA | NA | TGCGCCAGCAGGGGGCCCGGGTGGGCGCTGTTTTTT | CASRGPGWALFF
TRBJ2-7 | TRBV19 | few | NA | TGTGCCAGTAGTATAGATCGCGGCTACGAGCAGTACTTC | CASSIDRGYEQYF
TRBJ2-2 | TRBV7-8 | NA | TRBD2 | TGTGCCAGCAGCTTGTCTCGACTAGCGGGGGGGCAGGGCACCGGGGAGCTGTTTTTT | CASSLSRLAGGQGTGELFF
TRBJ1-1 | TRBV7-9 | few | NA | TGTGCCAGCAGCTTAATCGTACAGGGTGAAGCTTTCTTT | CASSLIVQGEAFF
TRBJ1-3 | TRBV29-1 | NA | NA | TGCAGCGTTGAGGACTCTGGAAACACCATATATTTT | CSVEDSGNTIYF
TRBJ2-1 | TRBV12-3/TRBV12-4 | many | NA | TGTGCCAGCAGTTTAATACGGGCTTACAATGAGCAGTTCTTC | CASSLIRAYNEQFF
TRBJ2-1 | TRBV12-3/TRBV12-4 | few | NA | TGTGCCAGCAGTTTGTATGTGGGTCGTGAGCAGTTCTTC | CASSLYVGREQFF
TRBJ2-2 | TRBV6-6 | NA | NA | TGTGCCAGCAGTTACATAAGCTTTTTGAACACCGGGGAGCTGTTTTTT | CASSYISFLNTGELFF
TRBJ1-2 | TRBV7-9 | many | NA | TGTGCCAGCAGCGGGGGACACCCCAACTATGGCTACACCTTC | CASSGGHPNYGYTF
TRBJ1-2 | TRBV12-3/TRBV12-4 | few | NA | TGTGCCAGCTCCCACGGAGACACCTTC | CASSHGDTF
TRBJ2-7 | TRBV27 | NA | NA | TGTGCCAGCAGTCCCAGGAGATCCTACGAGCAGTACTTC | CASSPRRSYEQYF
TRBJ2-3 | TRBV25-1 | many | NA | TGTGCCAGCAGTGAATTTAGTTACCCGACAGCCACAGATACGCAGTATTTT | CASSEFSYPTATDTQYF
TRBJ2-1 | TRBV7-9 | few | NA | TGTGCCAGCAGCCCACCACTCGGGGGGCGGGACAATGAGCAGTTCTTC | CASSPPLGGRDNEQFF
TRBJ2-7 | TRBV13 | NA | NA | TGTGCCAGCAGCCGCGGGGCGGAATACGAGCAGTACTTC | CASSRGAEYEQYF
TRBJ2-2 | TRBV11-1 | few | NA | TGTGCCAGCAGCTTACGAAGGGGTAGCGGATACGCGAACACCGGGGAGCTGTTTTTT | CASSLRRGSGYANTGELFF
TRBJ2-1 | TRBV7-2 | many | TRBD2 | TGTGCCAGCAGCTTAGAGTCCCGGACTAGCGGGGGGTACCACAATGAGCAGTTCTTC | CASSLESRTSGGYHNEQFF
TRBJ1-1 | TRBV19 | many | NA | TGTGCCAGTATCCCCGCGGAGGTTGACACTGAAGCTTTCTTT | CASIPAEVDTEAFF
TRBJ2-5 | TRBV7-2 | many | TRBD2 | TGTGCCAGCAGCTCCCACCCCCCGGGACTAGCGGGAGAATACCAAGAGACCCAGTACTTC | CASSSHPPGLAGEYQETQYF
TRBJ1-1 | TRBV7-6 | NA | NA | TGTGCCAGCAGCTTAGGGGGGGCAGCAGTGAACACTGAAGCTTTCTTT | CASSLGGAAVNTEAFF
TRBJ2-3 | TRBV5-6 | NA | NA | TGTGCCAGCAGCTTGTTCATCCCTAGCACAGATACGCAGTATTTT | CASSLFIPSTDTQYF
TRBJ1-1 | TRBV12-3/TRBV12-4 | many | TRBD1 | TGTGCCAGCAGTTATTACAGGGGGAACACTGAAGCTTTCTTT | CASSYYRGNTEAFF
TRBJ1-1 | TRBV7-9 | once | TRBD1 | TGTGCCAGCAGCCCCCTGGGTCAGGGGGCTATGAACACTGAAGCTTTCTTT | CASSPLGQGAMNTEAFF
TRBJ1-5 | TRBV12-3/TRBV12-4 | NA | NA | TGTGCCAGCGGAGGGGGTTGGAATCAGCCCCAGCATTTT | CASGGGWNQPQHF
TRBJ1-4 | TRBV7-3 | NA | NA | TGTGCCAGCAGCCCAGGGACTCGGACTGCAACTAATGAAAAACTGTTTTTT | CASSPGTRTATNEKLFF
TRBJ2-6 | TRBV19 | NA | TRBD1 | TGTGCCAGTAGTATCCAAGACAGGGTGGGGACCAACGTCCTGACTTTC | CASSIQDRVGTNVLTF
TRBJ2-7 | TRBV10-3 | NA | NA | TGTGCCATCAGTGCAATGAAGGGCGCTTCTATTTACGAGCAGTACTTC | CAISAMKGASIYEQYF
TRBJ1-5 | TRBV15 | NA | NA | TGTGCCACCAGCAGAACTCGTCAGGGCAAATATTATAGCAATCAGCCCCAGCATTTT | CATSRTRQGKYYSNQPQHF
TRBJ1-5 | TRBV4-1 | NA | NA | TGCGCCAGCAGCGAAGCAGGAAGCAATCAGCCCCAGCATTTT | CASSEAGSNQPQHF
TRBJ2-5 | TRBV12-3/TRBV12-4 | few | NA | TGTGCCAGCAGCCCCTTGGGTCCCAAGGAGACCCAGTACTTC | CASSPLGPKETQYF
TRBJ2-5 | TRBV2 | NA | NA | TGTGCCAGCAAGCTGAGGGTCCCAGGGGCGCAAGAGACCCAGTACTTC | CASKLRVPGAQETQYF
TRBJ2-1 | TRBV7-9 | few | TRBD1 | TGTGCCAGCAGCCCTGACAGGGCGGTCAATGAGCAGTTCTTC | CASSPDRAVNEQFF
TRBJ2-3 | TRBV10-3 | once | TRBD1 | TGTGCCATCAGGACCTGGGACAGGGAACAAGAAGATACGCAGTATTTT | CAIRTWDREQEDTQYF
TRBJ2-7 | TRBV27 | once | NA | TGTGCCAGCAGTTTAAGCTTAGGGGGCTACGAGCAGTACTTC | CASSLSLGGYEQYF
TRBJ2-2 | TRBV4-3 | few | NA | TGCGCCAGCAGCCAAGATTCAGGGGCCGGGGAGCTGTTTTTT | CASSQDSGAGELFF
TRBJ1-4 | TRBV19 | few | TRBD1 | TGTGCCAGTAGTATTCACGACAGGGAGGGCGAAAAACTGTTTTTT | CASSIHDREGEKLFF
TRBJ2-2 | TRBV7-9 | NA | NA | TGTGCCAGCAGCCCTAACACAGGGACTGGGGAGCTGTTTTTT | CASSPNTGTGELFF
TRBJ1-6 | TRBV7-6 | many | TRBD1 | TGTGCCAGCAGCCGGGGACAGAACACCTATAATTCACCCCTCCACTTT | CASSRGQNTYNSPLHF
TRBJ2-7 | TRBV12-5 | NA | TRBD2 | TGTGCTAGTGGTTTGGTATCTTCTCTAAGCGGGGGCTTC | CASGLVSSLSGGF
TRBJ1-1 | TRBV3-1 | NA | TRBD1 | TGTGCCAGCAGCCAATCGACAGGGGTGAACACTGAAGCTTTCTTT | CASSQSTGVNTEAFF
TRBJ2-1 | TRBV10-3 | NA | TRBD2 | TGTGCCATCAGCTCCCCACGGACTAGTTACAATGAGCAGTTCTTC | CAISSPRTSYNEQFF
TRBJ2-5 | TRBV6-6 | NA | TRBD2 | TGTGCCAGCAGTTACTCTCTAGCGGGGGGGCTAGCGGTTGGTGAGACCCAGTACTTC | CASSYSLAGGLAVGETQYF